This T cell receptor beta chain was captured in a study of cytotoxic CD8 clonotypes in ibrutinib-treated CLL. About the study: Patient counts were 11 relapsed/refractory, roughly 16 treatment-naive and about 18 IGHV unmutated. Responses: about 25 partial, 2 complete; after median approximately 68 months, roughly 14 stayed remitted, around twelve progressed. Study-wide points: Clonality was higher at ibrutinib response and returned toward baseline at progression.

V was shortened by 4 bases and J by 5 bases, with 19 bases between the two germline ends. The CDR3 totals 16 residues. The V gene's germline CDR1 is SGHRS and CDR2 YFSETQ. About this clone: As yet, its antigen is unknown.

With sequencing, the targeted depth ranged from 1 in 200,000 to 1 in 1 million T cells. Clones were read by immunoSEQ multiplex PCR, and TCRdb kept only the in-frame ones, dropping some. Counted here are some 85,000 clones, 77% occurring once; the ten biggest clones make up roughly 25%. Sequences were derived from PBMCs, sampled after 24 months of ibrutinib treatment. The source of this sequence is a human donor with chronic lymphocytic leukemia. The gene calls are TRBV5-1 and TRBJ2-1, with D tentatively TRBD1 (5 bases). CDR3 nucleotides: TGCGCCAGCAGCCGGGTGGGCAGGGAAGGGAACAATGAGCAGTTCTTC. Protein: CASSRVGREGNNEQFF.